Following are 6 T cell receptor beta chains from one sample sequenced in a study of control samples from healthy donors and cancer patients. The assay was immunoSEQ multiplex PCR, and TCRdb's table has in-frame clones only and misses some. The table has approximately 180,000 clones, around 92% seen once. The sequenced sample was blood. The receptors here all came from a woman aged 40-49 years in good health.

The rearrangement links TRBV4-1 to TRBJ2-2; 10 bases map to TRBD1. V shed 7 bases, J shed 6 bases, and the junction held 5 bases outside the gene matches. This CDR3 spans 14 amino acids. CDR1 MGHRA and CDR2 YSYEKL come from the germline V gene. CDR3 residues: CASTPGQGPGELFF. In DNA, the CDR3 is TGCGCCAGCACACCGGGACAGGGGCCCGGGGAGCTGTTTTTT.

V is TRBV7-9 and J is TRBJ2-1; 9 nucleotides agree with TRBD2. Trimming took 5 bases from V and 6 from J; bases not matched to a gene: 11. This CDR3 contains 16 residues. Germline V gives CDR1 SEHNR, CDR2 FQNEAQ (reference sequence). CDR3 in amino acids: CASSLPPGGGANEQFF. In DNA form, the CDR3 reads TGTGCCAGCAGCCTTCCTCCGGGCGGGGGGGCCAATGAGCAGTTCTTC.

The V gene is TRBV6-1, the J gene TRBJ1-4; D is undetermined. Trimming cost V 0 bases and J 3 bases, with 11 bases left between them. The CDR3 covers 16 residues. CDR1 is MNHNS, CDR2 SASEGT, per germline. DNA for the CDR3: TGTGCCAGCAGTGAAGCGCCGCGGCAGGCTAATGAAAAACTGTTTTTT. Translation gives CASSEAPRQANEKLFF.

This chain uses TRBV7-9 with TRBJ2-3; 10 bases fit TRBD2. This CDR3 comprises 17 residues. The V gene's germline CDR1 is SEHNR and CDR2 FQNEAQ (reference sequence). J lost 1 base, V lost 4 bases, and 8 bases had no gene match. CDR3 protein: CASSSGELAGRTDTQYF. The DNA for the CDR3 is TGTGCCAGCAGCTCCGGGGAACTAGCGGGGCGCACAGATACGCAGTATTTT. The variable domain in full, with the rest retrieved from reference TRBV7-9 and TRBJ2-3, is DTGVSQNPRHKITKRGQNVTFRCDPISEHNRLYWYRQTLGQGPEFLTYFQNEAQLEKSRLLSDRFSAERPKGSFSTLEIQRTEQGDSAMYLCASSSGELAGRTDTQYFGPGTRLTVL.

This rearrangement joins TRBV15 to TRBJ1-1, with TRBD1 matching 8 bases. CDR1 LNHNV and CDR2 YYDKDF come from the germline V gene (reference sequence). This CDR3 spans 11 amino acids. V was clipped by 8 bases and J by 7 bases; unmatched bases: 3. CDR3 in DNA: TGTGCCACCTTAGGACAGGGTGAAGCTTTCTTT. Translation gives CATLGQGEAFF.

The J gene is TRBJ2-3, the V gene TRBV2; TRBD2 matches at 9 bases. Germline assignment: CDR1 SNHLY and CDR2 FYNNEI. The CDR3 has 15 amino acids. V lost 8 bases to trimming and J lost 3 bases; unmatched junction nucleotides: 9. This chain's CDR3 is CASLGVSGGTDTQYF. CDR3 DNA: TGTGCCAGCCTGGGAGTCAGCGGGGGGACAGATACGCAGTATTTT.